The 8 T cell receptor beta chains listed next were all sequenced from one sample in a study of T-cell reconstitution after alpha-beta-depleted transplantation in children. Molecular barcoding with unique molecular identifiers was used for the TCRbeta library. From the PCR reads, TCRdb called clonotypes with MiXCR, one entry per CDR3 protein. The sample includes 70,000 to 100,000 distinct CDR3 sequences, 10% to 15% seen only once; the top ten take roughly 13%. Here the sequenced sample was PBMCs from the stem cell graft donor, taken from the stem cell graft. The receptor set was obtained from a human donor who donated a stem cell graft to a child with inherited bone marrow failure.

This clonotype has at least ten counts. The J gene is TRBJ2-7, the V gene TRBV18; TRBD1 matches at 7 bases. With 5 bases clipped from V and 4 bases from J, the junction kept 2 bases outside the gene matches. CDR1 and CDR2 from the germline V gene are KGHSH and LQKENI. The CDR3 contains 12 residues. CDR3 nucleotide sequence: TGTGCCAGCTCAGACAGGGTTTACGAGCAGTACTTC. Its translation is CASSDRVYEQYF.

CDR3 residues: CASSLAGFRETQYF. Written as DNA, the CDR3 is TGTGCCAGCAGCTTAGCTGGGTTTCGAGAGACCCAGTACTTC. The rearrangement joins TRBV7-9 to TRBJ2-5; D remains ambiguous. The V gene lost 0 bases and the J gene lost 4 bases, with 9 bases spanning the gap. The CDR3 covers 14 residues. CDR1 and CDR2 (germline): SEHNR, FQNEAQ (reference sequence). Filled out from reference TRBV7-9 and TRBJ2-5, the complete variable domain reads DTGVSQNPRHKITKRGQNVTFRCDPISEHNRLYWYRQTLGQGPEFLTYFQNEAQLEKSRLLSDRFSAERPKGSFSTLEIQRTEQGDSAMYLCASSLAGFRETQYFGPGTRLLVL.

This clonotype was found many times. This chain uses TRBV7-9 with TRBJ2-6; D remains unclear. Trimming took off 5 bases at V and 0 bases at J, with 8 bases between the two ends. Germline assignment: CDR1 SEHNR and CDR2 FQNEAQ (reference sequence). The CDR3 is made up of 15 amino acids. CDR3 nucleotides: TGTGCCAGCAGCCCAGACACCTCTGGGGCCAACGTCCTGACTTTC. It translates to CASSPDTSGANVLTF. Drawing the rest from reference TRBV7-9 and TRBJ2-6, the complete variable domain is DTGVSQNPRHKITKRGQNVTFRCDPISEHNRLYWYRQTLGQGPEFLTYFQNEAQLEKSRLLSDRFSAERPKGSFSTLEIQRTEQGDSAMYLCASSPDTSGANVLTFGAGSRLTVL.

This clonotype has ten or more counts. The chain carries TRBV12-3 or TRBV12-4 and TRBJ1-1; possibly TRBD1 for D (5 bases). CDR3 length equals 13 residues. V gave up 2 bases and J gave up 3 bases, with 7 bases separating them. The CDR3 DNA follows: TGTGCCAGCAGTTTACGGGGCCACACTGAAGCTTTCTTT. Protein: CASSLRGHTEAFF.

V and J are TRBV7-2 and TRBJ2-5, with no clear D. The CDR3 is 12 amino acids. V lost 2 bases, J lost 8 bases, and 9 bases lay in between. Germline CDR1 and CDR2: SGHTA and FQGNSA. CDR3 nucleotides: TGTGCCAGCAGCTTACTGGCCGCAACCCAGTACTTC. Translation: CASSLLAATQYF.

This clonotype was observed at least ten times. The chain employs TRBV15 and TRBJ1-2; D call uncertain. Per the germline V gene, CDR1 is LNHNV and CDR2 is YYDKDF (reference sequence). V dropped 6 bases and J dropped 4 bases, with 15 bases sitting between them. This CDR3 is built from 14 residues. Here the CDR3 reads CATRAAAYAYGYTF. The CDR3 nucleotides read TGTGCCACCAGGGCGGCAGCGTATGCCTATGGCTACACCTTC.

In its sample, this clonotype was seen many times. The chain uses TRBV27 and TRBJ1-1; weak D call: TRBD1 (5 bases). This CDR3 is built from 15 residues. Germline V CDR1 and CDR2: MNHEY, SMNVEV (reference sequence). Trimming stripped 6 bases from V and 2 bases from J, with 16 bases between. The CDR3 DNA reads TGTGCCAGCAGAGCTCAGGGACTGCCAAACACTGAAGCTTTCTTT. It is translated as CASRAQGLPNTEAFF.

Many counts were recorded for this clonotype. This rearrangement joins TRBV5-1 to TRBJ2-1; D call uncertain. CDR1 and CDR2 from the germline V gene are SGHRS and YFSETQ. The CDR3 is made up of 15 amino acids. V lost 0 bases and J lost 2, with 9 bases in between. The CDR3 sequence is CASSLGHRAYNEQFF. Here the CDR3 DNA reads TGCGCCAGCAGCTTGGGCCACCGTGCCTACAATGAGCAGTTCTTC.